The entry that follows covers one T cell receptor (beta chain) sequence. The data derive from a study of tissue T cells after allogeneic stem cell transplantation. Turning to the study itself: Of the grafts for graft-versus-host disease patients, several were unmodified and three CD34-selected. Pathologist review favored tissue samples showing histologically apparent lymphocytes.

The method was immunoSEQ multiplex PCR; TCRdb's version includes in-frame clones alone and lacks a portion of them. The sample holds about 3,000 clones, roughly 60% seen once. This research-autopsy study prospectively enrolled adult allogeneic hematopoietic cell transplant recipients with steroid-refractory graft-versus-host disease. Germline CDR1 ENHRY, CDR2 SYGVKD. The CDR3 is made up of 17 amino acids. V was pared by 2 bases and J by 5 bases, with 13 bases of the junction left unmatched. This TCR was sampled from an older male patient with steroid-refractory graft-versus-host disease after an allogeneic stem cell transplant. Some T cells may trace back to the graft donor. This chain joins TRBV10-3 and TRBJ2-7; the match to TRBD1 covers 9 bases. The sequencing here drew on descending colon tissue, taken at autopsy. CDR3 coding DNA: TGTGCCATCAGTGAGACGATACCGGGACAGGGAGGCAACGAGCAGTACTTC. It specifies CAISETIPGQGGNEQYF.